These T cell receptor beta chains were read from a single sample in a study of cytomegalovirus exposure and HLA in healthy donors. Clones were read by immunoSEQ multiplex PCR, and TCRdb kept only the in-frame ones, dropping some. In the table there are about 160,000 clones, around four fifths of which are singletons. The specimen was PBMCs. Receptor source: a man between 18 and 29 years old in good health and CMV-seronegative. CDR3s include the opening cysteine and the closing phenylalanine or tryptophan. D genes are given only for firm matches. Where a row states a size, it is once, few, many or the class of an expanded clone; other rows omit it.

D gene,J gene,V gene,clone size,CDR3 protein,CDR3 DNA
-,TRBJ2-1,TRBV29-1,-,CSVATRGGDGGGEQFF,TGCAGCGTTGCTACTAGGGGGGGGGATGGGGGGGGTGAGCAGTTCTTC
-,TRBJ2-2,TRBV19,-,CASSIGTANTGELFF,TGTGCCAGTAGTATAGGGACAGCCAACACCGGGGAGCTGTTTTTT
-,TRBJ2-7,TRBV28,-,CASSILQGGAEQYF,TGTGCCAGCAGCATCCTTCAGGGGGGAGCAGAGCAGTACTTC
-,TRBJ1-2,TRBV7-2,-,CASSLGSLQGYTF,TGTGCCAGCAGCTTAGGTAGCCTGCAAGGCTACACCTTC
TRBD1,TRBJ1-5,TRBV18,-,CASSPGTGGNQPQHF,TGTGCCAGCTCACCGGGGACAGGGGGCAATCAGCCCCAGCATTTT
-,TRBJ2-5,TRBV6-1,few,CANEAAAGAQETQYF,TGTGCCAACGAGGCGGCGGCAGGGGCCCAAGAGACCCAGTACTTC
-,TRBJ1-1,TRBV14,-,CASSQDRGTEAFF,TGTGCCAGCAGCCAAGATAGAGGGACTGAAGCTTTCTTT
-,TRBJ1-1,TRBV5-1,-,CASTGRVNTEAFF,TGCGCCAGCACCGGCAGGGTAAACACTGAAGCTTTCTTT
TRBD1,TRBJ2-7,TRBV7-2,-,CASTFEGGTGTYEQYF,TGTGCCAGCACCTTTGAAGGGGGGACAGGCACCTACGAGCAGTACTTC
-,TRBJ2-3,TRBV6-5,few,CASSGEPSTDTQYF,TGTGCCAGCAGTGGGGAGCCTAGCACAGATACGCAGTATTTT
TRBD1,TRBJ2-2,TRBV7-8,-,CASSLGGQGYTGELFF,TGTGCCAGCAGCTTAGGGGGACAGGGCTACACCGGGGAGCTGTTTTTT
-,TRBJ1-2,TRBV28,-,CASRGSSGGYYGYTF,TGTGCCAGCAGAGGTAGTTCGGGGGGGTACTATGGCTACACCTTC
TRBD1,TRBJ2-1,TRBV19,-,CASSARQGSNEQFF,TGTGCCAGTAGTGCCCGACAGGGATCCAATGAGCAGTTCTTC
TRBD1,TRBJ2-7,TRBV5-4,-,CASSPGTARYEQYF,TGTGCCAGCAGCCCCGGGACAGCCCGCTACGAGCAGTACTTC
TRBD2,TRBJ2-7,TRBV6-5,-,CASSFRSGRADEQYF,TGTGCCAGCAGTTTCAGAAGCGGGAGGGCCGACGAGCAGTACTTC
TRBD1,TRBJ2-7,TRBV4-3,-,CASSQEGAGQGVYEQHF,TGCGCCAGCAGCCAAGAAGGAGCCGGACAGGGTGTATACGAGCAGCACTTC
-,TRBJ2-7,TRBV2,-,CASSFPAQGPEQYF,TGTGCCAGCAGTTTCCCGGCGCAGGGGCCCGAGCAGTACTTC
-,TRBJ2-2,TRBV27,-,CASSFRTIGAGELFF,TGTGCCAGCAGTTTTCGGACTATCGGGGCCGGGGAGCTGTTTTTT
TRBD2,TRBJ2-1,TRBV2,-,CASTRLAGGLYNEQFF,TGTGCCAGCACTAGACTAGCGGGGGGCCTCTACAATGAGCAGTTCTTC
-,TRBJ2-1,TRBV10-3,-,CAIRKLDLNEQFF,TGTGCCATCAGAAAACTAGATTTAAATGAGCAGTTCTTC
-,TRBJ2-7,TRBV28,-,CASSLGAGEQYF,TGTGCCAGCAGTTTAGGGGCTGGGGAGCAGTACTTC
-,TRBJ2-1,TRBV9,-,CASSEQGYNEQFF,TGTGCCAGCAGCGAACAGGGTTACAATGAGCAGTTCTTC
TRBD2,TRBJ2-7,TRBV5-1,-,CASSSGGNERLDEQYF,TGCGCCAGCAGCTCCGGGGGGAATGAAAGACTGGACGAGCAGTACTTC
-,TRBJ2-7,TRBV7-2,-,CASSLGRAREQYF,TGTGCCAGCAGCTTAGGGAGGGCCCGGGAGCAGTACTTC
-,TRBJ1-3,TRBV9,-,CASSPGPGTRNTIYF,TGTGCCAGCAGCCCCGGCCCCGGGACTCGAAACACCATATATTTT
-,TRBJ1-1,TRBV10-3,once,CAISDSSGGTTEAFF,TGTGCCATCAGTGATTCCTCAGGAGGGACGACTGAAGCTTTCTTT
-,TRBJ2-7,TRBV27,-,CASNPASSAYEQYF,TGTGCCAGCAACCCGGCTAGCTCGGCCTACGAGCAGTACTTC
-,TRBJ1-4,TRBV27,-,CASSPLGGRDEKLFF,TGTGCCAGCAGCCCTTTGGGGGGGCGGGATGAAAAACTGTTTTTT
-,TRBJ2-3,TRBV11-3,-,CASSTSTRDTQYF,TGTGCCAGCAGCACCTCGACTCGAGATACGCAGTATTTT
-,TRBJ2-7,TRBV4-2,-,CASSQRPLQGYEQYF,TGTGCCAGCAGCCAACGCCCACTACAGGGATACGAGCAGTACTTC
-,TRBJ1-2,TRBV18,once,CASSPRAVDGYTF,TGTGCCAGCTCACCACGGGCAGTAGATGGCTACACCTTC
-,TRBJ1-1,TRBV18,-,CASSPPVGRRQNTEAFF,TGTGCCAGCTCACCACCGGTGGGCAGGCGCCAGAACACTGAAGCTTTCTTT
-,TRBJ2-3,TRBV14,-,CASSQGAELEGTQYF,TGTGCCAGCAGCCAAGGGGCGGAGCTCGAGGGCACGCAGTATTTT
TRBD1,TRBJ1-1,TRBV19,-,CASRTGQGGEAFF,TGTGCCAGTAGGACTGGACAGGGGGGGGAAGCTTTCTTT
TRBD2,TRBJ2-5,TRBV4-2,-,CASSQDWGGVKTQYF,TGTGCCAGCAGCCAAGATTGGGGGGGGGTAAAGACCCAGTACTTC
-,TRBJ1-5,TRBV6-5,-,CASSLNSNQPQHF,TGTGCCAGCAGCCTTAATAGCAATCAGCCCCAGCATTTT
-,TRBJ1-4,TRBV2,-,CASRQDGTSNEKLFF,TGTGCCAGCAGACAAGACGGGACATCTAATGAAAAACTGTTTTTT
TRBD2,TRBJ2-1,TRBV4-2,-,CASSQDPGGTEQFF,TGTGCCAGCAGCCAAGATCCGGGGGGGACTGAGCAGTTCTTC